The text below deals with one TCR beta chain. The sample is drawn from a study of blood T cell repertoires in COVID-19. In the study overall: The United States, Italy and Spain provided the acute and convalescent COVID-19 samples. T cells, B-cell-depleted T cells, or PBMCs provided the cDNA or gDNA that served as material.

In germline, CDR1 is LNHDA, CDR2 SQIVND (reference sequence). This CDR3 comprises 15 residues. Trimming took off 7 bases at V and 8 bases at J, with 18 bases between the two ends. Study processing details: It was from reference gene primer amplification that nucleated cell counts were estimated. TCRdb keeps only in-frame clones here, not all; method: immunoSEQ multiplex PCR. V and J calls plus clone size are reproduced from that table; the DNA served to infer D and trimming. In the table there are some 70,000 clones, over 80% of which are singletons. The clonotype originates from a woman in her sixties with acute or convalescent COVID-19. The V gene is TRBV19, the J gene TRBJ1-6, with a tentative D call TRBD1 (5 bases). Material: peripheral blood. CDR3: CASTPWGERDSPLHF. Here the CDR3 DNA reads TGTGCCAGTACCCCATGGGGGGAGAGGGATTCACCCCTCCACTTT.